Here is one TCR beta chain with its context. Compared with germline, one end of the junction differs, possibly owing to a read error. A modified ARM-PCR protocol with three rounds of nested PCR amplified TCRbeta. TCRdb re-analysed the multiplex PCR reads in MiXCR, keeping a single row per CDR3 protein. Of more than 85,000 distinct CDR3 sequences listed, more than 60% are singletons. This sample's RNA came from whole unsorted tissue. This sample was taken from a study of tumor and adjacent non-tumor tissue in lung cancer. This receptor was taken from a woman between 55 and 75 years old with non-small cell lung cancer. The specimen sequenced was lung tumor tissue.

In DNA form, the CDR3 reads TGTGCCAGCAGCTTACCCGGGGCGGACACCTGGGAGCTGTTTTTT. Its translation is CASSLPGADTWELFF. The rearrangement uses TRBV7-8 and TRBJ2-2, with D perhaps being TRBD1 or TRBD2 (5 bases each). Germline-derived CDR1 and CDR2 are SGHVS and FQNEAQ. This CDR3 comprises 15 residues.